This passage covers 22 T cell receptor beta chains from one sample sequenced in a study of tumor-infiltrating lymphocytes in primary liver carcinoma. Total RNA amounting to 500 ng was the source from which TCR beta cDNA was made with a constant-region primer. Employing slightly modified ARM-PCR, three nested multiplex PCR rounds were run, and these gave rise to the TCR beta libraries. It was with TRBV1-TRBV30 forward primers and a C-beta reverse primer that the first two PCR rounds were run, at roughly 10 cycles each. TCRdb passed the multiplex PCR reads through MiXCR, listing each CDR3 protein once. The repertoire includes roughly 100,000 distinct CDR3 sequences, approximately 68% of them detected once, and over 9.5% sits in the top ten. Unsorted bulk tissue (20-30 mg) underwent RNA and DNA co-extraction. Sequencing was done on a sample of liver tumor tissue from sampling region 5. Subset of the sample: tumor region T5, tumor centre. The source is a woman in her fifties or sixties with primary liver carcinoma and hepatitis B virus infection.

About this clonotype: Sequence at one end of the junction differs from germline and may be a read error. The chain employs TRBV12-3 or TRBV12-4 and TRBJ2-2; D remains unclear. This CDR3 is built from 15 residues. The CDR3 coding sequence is TGTGCCAGCAGTTTAAAAGGGCCGAACGCCGGGGAGCTGTTTTTT. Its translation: CASSLKGPNAGELFF.

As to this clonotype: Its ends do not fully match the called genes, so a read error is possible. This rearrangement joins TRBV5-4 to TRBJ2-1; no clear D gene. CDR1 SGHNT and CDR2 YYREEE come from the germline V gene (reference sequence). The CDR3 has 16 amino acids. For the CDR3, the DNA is TGTGCCAGCAGCTTGAGTGTCTCGGGTTCTTACAATGACCAGTTCTTC. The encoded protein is CASSLSVSGSYNDQFF.

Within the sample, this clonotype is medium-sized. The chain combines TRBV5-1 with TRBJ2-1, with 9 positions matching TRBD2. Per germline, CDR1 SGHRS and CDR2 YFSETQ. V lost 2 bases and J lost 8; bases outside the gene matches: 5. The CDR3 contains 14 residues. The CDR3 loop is CASSFSGSRDEQFF. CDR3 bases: TGCGCCAGCAGCTTTAGCGGGAGCCGGGATGAGCAGTTCTTC.

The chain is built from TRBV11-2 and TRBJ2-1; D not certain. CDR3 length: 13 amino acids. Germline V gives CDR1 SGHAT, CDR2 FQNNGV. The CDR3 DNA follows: TGTACCGGCAACTCGACCCGTTACAATGAGCAGTTCTTC. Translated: CTGNSTRYNEQFF.

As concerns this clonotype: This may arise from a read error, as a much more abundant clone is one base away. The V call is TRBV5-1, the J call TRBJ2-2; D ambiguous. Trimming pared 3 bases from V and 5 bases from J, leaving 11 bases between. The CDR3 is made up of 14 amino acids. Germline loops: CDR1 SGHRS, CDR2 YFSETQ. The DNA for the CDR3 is TGCGCCAGCAGCTCGCCTCCAGAGACCGGGGAGCTGTTTTTT. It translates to CASSSPPETGELFF.

The CDR3 nucleotides read TGTTGCAGCAGCTTGGTCCGACTAGCGGGAGCTTACAATGAGCAGTTCTTC. Translation gives CCSSLVRLAGAYNEQFF. The V and J genes are TRBV5-6 and TRBJ2-1; TRBD2 matches at 12 bases. Germline assignment: CDR1 SGHDT and CDR2 YYEEEE. The CDR3 is 17 residues long.

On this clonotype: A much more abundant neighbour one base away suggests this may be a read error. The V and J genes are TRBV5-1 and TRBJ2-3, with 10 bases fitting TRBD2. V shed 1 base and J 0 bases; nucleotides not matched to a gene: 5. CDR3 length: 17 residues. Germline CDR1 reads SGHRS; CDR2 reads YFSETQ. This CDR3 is CASSLSGTSVSTDTQYF. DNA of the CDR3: TGCGCCAGCAGCTTGAGCGGGACTAGCGTTAGCACAGATACGCAGTATTTT.

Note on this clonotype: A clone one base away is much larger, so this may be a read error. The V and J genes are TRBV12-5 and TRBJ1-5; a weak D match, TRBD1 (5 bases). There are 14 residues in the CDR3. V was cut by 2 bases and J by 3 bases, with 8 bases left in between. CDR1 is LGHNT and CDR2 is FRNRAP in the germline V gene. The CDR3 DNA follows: TGTGCTAGTGGTTTGCCAGGGTACAATCAGCCCCAGCATTTT. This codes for CASGLPGYNQPQHF.

This chain's CDR3 is CASTTLTGPVGPYNSPLHF. The CDR3 bases are TGTGCCAGCACCACATTAACCGGGCCAGTAGGACCTTATAATTCACCCCTCCACTTT. This chain connects TRBV28 to TRBJ1-6; D is unclear. Germline CDR1 reads MDHEN; CDR2 reads SYDVKM. The V end lost 7 bases, the J end lost 4 bases, and 26 bases lay between the germline ends. This CDR3 has 19 amino acids.

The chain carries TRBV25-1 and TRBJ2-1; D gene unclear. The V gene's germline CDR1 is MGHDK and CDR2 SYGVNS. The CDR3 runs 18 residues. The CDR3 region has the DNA TGTGTCACCAGTGAGCCGACCGTGTTCGGCGGTTCCTACAATGAGCAGTTCTTC. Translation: CVTSEPTVFGGSYNEQFF.

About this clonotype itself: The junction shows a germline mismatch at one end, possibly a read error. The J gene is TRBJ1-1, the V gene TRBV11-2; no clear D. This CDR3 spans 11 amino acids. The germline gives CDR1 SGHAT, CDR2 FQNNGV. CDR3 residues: CTSSPFSEAFF. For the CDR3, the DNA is TGTACCAGCAGCCCGTTTTCTGAAGCTTTCTTT.

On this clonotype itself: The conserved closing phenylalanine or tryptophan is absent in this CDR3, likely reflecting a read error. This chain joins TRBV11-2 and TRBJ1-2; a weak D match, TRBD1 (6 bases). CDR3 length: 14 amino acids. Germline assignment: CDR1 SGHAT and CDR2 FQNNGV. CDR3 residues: CDSSSHREGYGYTL. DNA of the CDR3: TGTGACAGCAGCTCCCACAGGGAAGGGTATGGCTACACCCTC.

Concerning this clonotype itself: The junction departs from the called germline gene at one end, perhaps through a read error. This CDR3 reads CASSFGGIDTQYF. CDR3 in DNA: TGTGCCAGTAGCTTCGGAGGCATAGATACGCAGTATTTT. This chain links TRBV7-8 with TRBJ2-3, with a possible D match to TRBD2 (5 bases). CDR1 and CDR2 from the germline V gene are SGHVS and FQNEAQ. CDR3 length: 13 amino acids.

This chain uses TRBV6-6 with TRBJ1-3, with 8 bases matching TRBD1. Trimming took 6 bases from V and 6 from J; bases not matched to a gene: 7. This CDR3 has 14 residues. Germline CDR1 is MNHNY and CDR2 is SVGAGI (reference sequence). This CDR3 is CASRATGAVNTIYF. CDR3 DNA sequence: TGTGCCAGCAGGGCGACAGGGGCCGTAAACACCATATATTTT.

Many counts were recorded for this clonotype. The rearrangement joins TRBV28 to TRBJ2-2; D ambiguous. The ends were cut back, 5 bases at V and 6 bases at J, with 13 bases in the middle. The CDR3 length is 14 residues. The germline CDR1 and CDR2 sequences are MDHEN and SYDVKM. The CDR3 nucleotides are TGTGCCAGCAGTCCGGCCTCGTTGTCCGGGGAGCTGTTTTTT. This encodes CASSPASLSGELFF. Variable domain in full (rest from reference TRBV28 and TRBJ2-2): DVKVTQSSRYLVKRTGEKVFLECVQDMDHENMFWYRQDPGLGLRLIYFSYDVKMKEKGDIPEGYSVSREKKERFSLILESASTNQTSMYLCASSPASLSGELFFGEGSRLTVL.

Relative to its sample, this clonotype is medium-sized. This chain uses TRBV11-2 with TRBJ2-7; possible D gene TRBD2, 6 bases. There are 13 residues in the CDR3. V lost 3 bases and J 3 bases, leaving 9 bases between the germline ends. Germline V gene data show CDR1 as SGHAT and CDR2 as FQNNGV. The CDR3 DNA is TGTGCCAGCAGCTTGGGACTTTACTACGAGCAGTACTTC. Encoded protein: CASSLGLYYEQYF.

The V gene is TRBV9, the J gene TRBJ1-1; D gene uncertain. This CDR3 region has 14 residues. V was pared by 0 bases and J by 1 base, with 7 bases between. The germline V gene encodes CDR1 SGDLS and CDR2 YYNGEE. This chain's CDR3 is CASSVDSKNTEAFF. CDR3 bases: TGTGCCAGCAGCGTAGACAGTAAGAACACTGAAGCTTTCTTT.

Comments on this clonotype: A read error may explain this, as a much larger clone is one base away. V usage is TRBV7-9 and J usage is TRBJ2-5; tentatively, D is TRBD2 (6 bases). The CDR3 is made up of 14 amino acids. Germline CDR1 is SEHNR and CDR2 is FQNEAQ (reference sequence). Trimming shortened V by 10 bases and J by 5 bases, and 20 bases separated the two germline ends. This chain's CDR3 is CATLTVSGGETQYF. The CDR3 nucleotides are TGTGCCACCCTCACGGTCAGTGGGGGGGAGACCCAGTACTTC.

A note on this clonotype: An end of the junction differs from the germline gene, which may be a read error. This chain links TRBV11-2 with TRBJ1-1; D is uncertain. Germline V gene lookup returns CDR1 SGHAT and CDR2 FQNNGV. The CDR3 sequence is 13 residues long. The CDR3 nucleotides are TGTGTCAGCAACATGATAACGAACACTGAAGCTTTCTTT. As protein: CVSNMITNTEAFF.

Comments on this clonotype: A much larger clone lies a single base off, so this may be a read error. The CDR3 nucleotides read TGTGCCAGCAGGGGGGGACTAACTCACTCAGAAACGCAGTATTTT. It is translated as CASRGGLTHSETQYF. The rearrangement joins TRBV6-1 to TRBJ2-3; TRBD2 matches 7 bases. Germline V gene lookup returns CDR1 MNHNS and CDR2 SASEGT. The CDR3 is 15 amino acids.

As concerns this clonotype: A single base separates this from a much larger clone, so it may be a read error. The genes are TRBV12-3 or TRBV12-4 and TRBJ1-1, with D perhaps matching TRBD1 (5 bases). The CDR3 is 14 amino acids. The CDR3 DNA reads TGTACCAGCTCTTCAGGGCGGGAGGACACTGAAGCTTTCTTT. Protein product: CTSSSGREDTEAFF.

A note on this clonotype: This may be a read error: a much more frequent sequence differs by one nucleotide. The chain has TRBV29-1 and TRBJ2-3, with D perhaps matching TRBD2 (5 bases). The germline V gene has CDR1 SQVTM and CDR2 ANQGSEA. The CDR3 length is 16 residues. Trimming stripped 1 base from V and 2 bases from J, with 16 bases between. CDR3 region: CSVEGRHGLSTDTQYF. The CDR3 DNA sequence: TGCAGCGTTGAAGGGAGGCATGGGCTTTCCACAGATACGCAGTATTTT.